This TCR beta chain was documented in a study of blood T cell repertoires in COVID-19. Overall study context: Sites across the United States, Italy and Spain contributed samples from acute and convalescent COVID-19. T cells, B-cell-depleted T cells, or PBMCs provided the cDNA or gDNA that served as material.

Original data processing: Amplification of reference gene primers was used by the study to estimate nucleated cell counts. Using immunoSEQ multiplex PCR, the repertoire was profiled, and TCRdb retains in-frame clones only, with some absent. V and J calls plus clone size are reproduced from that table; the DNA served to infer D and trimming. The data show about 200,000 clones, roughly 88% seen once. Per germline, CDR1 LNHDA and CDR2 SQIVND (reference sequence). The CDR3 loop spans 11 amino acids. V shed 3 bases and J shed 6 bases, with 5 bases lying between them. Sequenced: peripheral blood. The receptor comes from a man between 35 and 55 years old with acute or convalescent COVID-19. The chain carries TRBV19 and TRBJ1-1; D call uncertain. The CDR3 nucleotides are TGTGCCAGTAGTATGCGGGCTGAAGCTTTCTTT. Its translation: CASSMRAEAFF. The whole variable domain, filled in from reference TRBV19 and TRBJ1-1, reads DGGITQSPKYLFRKEGQNVTLSCEQNLNHDAMYWYRQDPGQGLRLIYYSQIVNDFQKGDIAEGYSVSREKKESFPLTVTSAQKNPTAFYLCASSMRAEAFFGQGTRLTVV.